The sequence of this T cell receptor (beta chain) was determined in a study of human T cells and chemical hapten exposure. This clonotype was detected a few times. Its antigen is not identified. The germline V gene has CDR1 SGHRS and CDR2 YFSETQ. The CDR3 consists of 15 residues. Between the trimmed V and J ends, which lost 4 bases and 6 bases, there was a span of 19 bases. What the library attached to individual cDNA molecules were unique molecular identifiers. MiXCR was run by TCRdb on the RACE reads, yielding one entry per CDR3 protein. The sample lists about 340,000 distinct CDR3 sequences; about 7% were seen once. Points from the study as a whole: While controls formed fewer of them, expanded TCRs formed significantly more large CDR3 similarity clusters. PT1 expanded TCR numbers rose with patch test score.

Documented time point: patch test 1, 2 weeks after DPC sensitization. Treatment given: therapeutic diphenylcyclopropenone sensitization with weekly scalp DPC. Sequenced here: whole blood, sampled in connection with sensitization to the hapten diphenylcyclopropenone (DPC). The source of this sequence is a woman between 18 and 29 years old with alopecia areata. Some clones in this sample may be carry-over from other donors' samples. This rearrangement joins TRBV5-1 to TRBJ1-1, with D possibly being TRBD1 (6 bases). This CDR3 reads CASSRATGFSSEAFF. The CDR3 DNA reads TGCGCCAGCAGCAGGGCCACAGGGTTCTCATCTGAAGCTTTCTTT. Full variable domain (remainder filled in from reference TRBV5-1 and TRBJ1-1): KAGVTQTPRYLIKTRGQQVTLSCSPISGHRSVSWYQQTPGQGLQFLFEYFSETQRNKGNFPGRFSGRQFSNSRSEMNVSTLELGDSALYLCASSRATGFSSEAFFGQGTRLTVV.